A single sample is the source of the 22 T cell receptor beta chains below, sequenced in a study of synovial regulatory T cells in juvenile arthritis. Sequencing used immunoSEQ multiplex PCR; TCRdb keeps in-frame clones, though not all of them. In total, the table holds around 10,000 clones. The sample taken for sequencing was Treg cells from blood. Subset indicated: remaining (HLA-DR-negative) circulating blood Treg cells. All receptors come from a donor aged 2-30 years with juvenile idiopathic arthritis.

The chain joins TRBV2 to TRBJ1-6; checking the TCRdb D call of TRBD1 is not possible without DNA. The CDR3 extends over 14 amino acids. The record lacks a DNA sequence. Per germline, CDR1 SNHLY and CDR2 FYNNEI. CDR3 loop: CASHRDSSNSPLHF.

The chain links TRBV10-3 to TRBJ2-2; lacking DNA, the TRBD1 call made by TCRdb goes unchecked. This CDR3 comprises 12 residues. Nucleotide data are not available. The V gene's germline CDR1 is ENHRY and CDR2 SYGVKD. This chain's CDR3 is CAITGGPGELFF.

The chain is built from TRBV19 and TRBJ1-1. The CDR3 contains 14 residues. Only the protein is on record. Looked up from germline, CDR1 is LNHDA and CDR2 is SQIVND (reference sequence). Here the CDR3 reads CASSISRLNTEAFF.

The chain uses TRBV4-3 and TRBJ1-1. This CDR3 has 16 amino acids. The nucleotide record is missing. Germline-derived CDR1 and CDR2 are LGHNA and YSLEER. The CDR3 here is CASSQDWPRGSTEAFF.

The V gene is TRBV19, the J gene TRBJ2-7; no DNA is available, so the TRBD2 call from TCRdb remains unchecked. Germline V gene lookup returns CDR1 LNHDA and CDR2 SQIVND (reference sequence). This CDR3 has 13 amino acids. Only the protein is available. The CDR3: CASSPRGADEQYF.

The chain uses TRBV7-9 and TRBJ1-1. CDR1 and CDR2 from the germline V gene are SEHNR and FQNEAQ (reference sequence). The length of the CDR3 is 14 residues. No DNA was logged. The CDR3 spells CASSLRGRGTEAFF.

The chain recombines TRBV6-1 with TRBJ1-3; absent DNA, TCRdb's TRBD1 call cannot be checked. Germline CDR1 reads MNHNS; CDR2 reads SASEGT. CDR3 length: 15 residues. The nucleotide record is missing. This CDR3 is CASSSRVRSGNTIYF.

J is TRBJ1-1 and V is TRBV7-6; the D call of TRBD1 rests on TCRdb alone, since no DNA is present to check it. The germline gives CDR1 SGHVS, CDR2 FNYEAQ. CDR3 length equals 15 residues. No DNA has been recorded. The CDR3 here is CASSLMGRANTEAFF.

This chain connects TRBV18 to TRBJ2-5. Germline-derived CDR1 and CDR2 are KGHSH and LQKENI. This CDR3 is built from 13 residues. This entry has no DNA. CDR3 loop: CASSIGLQETQYF.

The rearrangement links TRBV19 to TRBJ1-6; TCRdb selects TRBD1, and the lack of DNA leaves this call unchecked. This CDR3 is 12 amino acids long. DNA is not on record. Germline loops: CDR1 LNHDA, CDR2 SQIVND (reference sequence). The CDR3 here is CASRDRETPLHF.

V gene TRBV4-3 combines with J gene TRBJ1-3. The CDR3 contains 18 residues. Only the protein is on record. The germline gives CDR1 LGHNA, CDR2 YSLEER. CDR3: CASSQVGLGSFSGNTIYF.

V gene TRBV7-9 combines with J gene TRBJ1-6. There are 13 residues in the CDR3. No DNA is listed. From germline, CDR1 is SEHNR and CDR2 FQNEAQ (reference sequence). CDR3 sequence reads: CASSASVGIPLHF. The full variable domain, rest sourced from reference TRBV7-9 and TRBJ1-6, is DTGVSQNPRHKITKRGQNVTFRCDPISEHNRLYWYRQTLGQGPEFLTYFQNEAQLEKSRLLSDRFSAERPKGSFSTLEIQRTEQGDSAMYLCASSASVGIPLHFGNGTRLTVT.

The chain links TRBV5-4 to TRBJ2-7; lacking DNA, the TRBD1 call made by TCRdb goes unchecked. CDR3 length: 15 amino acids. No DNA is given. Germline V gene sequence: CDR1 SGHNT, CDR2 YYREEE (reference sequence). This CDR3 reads CASSPRQGIGYEQYF.

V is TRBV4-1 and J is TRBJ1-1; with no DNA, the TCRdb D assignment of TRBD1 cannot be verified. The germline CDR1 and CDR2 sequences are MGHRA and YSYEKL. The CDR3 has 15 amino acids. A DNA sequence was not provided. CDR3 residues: CASSHRQGLDTEAFF.

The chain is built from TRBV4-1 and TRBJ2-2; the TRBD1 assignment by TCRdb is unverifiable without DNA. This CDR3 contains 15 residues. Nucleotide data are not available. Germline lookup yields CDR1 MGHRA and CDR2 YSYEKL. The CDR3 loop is CASSPSPRNTGELFF.

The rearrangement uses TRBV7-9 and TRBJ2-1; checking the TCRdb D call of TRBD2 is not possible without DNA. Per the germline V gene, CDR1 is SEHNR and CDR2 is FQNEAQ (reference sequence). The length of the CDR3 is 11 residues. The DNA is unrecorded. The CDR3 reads CASSFAEEQFF.

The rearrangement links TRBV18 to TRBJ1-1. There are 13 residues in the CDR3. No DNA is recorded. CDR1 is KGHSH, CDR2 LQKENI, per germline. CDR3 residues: CASSPRVYTEAFF.

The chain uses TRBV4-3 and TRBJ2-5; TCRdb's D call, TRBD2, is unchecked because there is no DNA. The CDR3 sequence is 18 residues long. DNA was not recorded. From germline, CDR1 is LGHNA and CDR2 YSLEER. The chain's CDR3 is CASSQEGPVRGGDETQYF.

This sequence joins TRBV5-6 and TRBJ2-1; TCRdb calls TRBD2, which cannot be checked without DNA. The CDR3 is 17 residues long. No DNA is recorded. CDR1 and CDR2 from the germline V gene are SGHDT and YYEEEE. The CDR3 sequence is CASSRTSGGESYNEQFF. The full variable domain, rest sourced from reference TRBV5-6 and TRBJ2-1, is DAGVTQSPTHLIKTRGQQVTLRCSPKSGHDTVSWYQQALGQGPQFIFQYYEEEERQRGNFPDRFSGHQFPNYSSELNVNALLLGDSALYLCASSRTSGGESYNEQFFGPGTRLTVL.

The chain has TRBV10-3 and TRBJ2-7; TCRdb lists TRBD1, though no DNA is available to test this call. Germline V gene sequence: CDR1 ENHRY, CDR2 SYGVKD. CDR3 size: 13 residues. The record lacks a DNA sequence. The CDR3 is CAISEFPGDEQYF.

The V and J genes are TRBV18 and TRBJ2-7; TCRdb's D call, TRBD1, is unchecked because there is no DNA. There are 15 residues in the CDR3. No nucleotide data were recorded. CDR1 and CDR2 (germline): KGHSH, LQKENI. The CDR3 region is CASARGSGDPYEQYF.

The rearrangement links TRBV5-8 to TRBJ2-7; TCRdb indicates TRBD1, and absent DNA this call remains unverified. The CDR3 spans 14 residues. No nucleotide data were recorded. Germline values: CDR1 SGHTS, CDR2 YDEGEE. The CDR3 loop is CASSRGQESYEQYF.